These 22 T cell receptor beta chains share one sample of origin, sequenced in a study of T-cell reconstitution after alpha-beta-depleted transplantation in children. TCRbeta library construction was performed incorporating unique molecular identifiers. TCRdb re-derived calls from the PCR reads in MiXCR, one entry per CDR3 protein. The repertoire holds about 360,000 distinct CDR3 sequences, 13% seen once, with approximately 4.3% in the top ten. This sample comprised PBMCs, obtained from the stem cell graft. The receptors derive from a human donor who donated a stem cell graft to a child with Fanconi anemia.

The table lists this clonotype with many counts. The J gene is TRBJ2-1, the V gene TRBV7-6; possible D gene TRBD2, 7 bases. The CDR3 consists of 17 residues. V lost 4 bases and J 0 bases, leaving 16 bases between the germline ends. The germline gives CDR1 SGHVS, CDR2 FNYEAQ. In DNA, the CDR3 is TGTGCCAGCAGCTCGTCGGGGGGCGCAAGCTCCTACAATGAGCAGTTCTTC. This codes for CASSSSGGASSYNEQFF.

The V gene is TRBV20-1, the J gene TRBJ1-1; no definite D call. The CDR3 contains 14 residues. Germline CDR1 DFQATT, CDR2 SNEGSKA (reference sequence). V dropped 0 bases and J dropped 6 bases, with 14 bases sitting between them. In nucleotides, the CDR3 is TGCAGTGCTAGAGATTGGAGACCCGCGCCTGAAGCTTTCTTT. It translates to CSARDWRPAPEAFF.

The V and J genes are TRBV12-3 or TRBV12-4 and TRBJ2-1; no definite D call. V lost 5 bases and J lost 6, with 17 bases in between. This CDR3 is 15 amino acids long. CDR3 in DNA: TGTGCCAGCAGTCCCTTTCCTTCCGCCTTCAATGAGCAGTTCTTC. Its protein product is CASSPFPSAFNEQFF.

This rearrangement joins TRBV10-3 to TRBJ2-7, with D tentatively TRBD1 or TRBD2 (5 bases each). V dropped 6 bases and J dropped 6 bases, with 15 bases sitting between them. The germline V gene has CDR1 ENHRY and CDR2 SYGVKD. This CDR3 has 13 residues. The CDR3 loop is CAISGTSGSEQYF. The CDR3 DNA sequence: TGTGCCATCAGCGGGACGTCGGGCTCCGAGCAGTACTTC.

This clonotype showed up just a few times. This sequence joins TRBV29-1 and TRBJ2-5; tentative D call: TRBD2 (7 bases). The CDR3 is 15 residues long. V lost 7 bases to trimming and J lost 5 bases, with 23 bases between them. Per germline, CDR1 SQVTM and CDR2 ANQGSEA. CDR3 region: CSAGGPRAEGETQYF. The CDR3, as DNA: TGCAGCGCCGGGGGGCCAAGGGCCGAAGGGGAGACCCAGTACTTC.

This clonotype was seen a few times. This chain joins TRBV20-1 and TRBJ1-3, with 7 bases lining up with TRBD1. The trim removed 5 bases at V and 0 bases at J, leaving 4 bases unmatched. Germline V gives CDR1 DFQATT, CDR2 SNEGSKA (reference sequence). CDR3 size: 14 residues. The CDR3 sequence: CSAERTGSGNTIYF. The CDR3 DNA is TGCAGTGCTGAACGGACAGGCTCTGGAAACACCATATATTTT.

In DNA, the CDR3 is TGCAGCGTTCGACGGGGTTACCAAGAGACCCAGTACTTC. It translates to CSVRRGYQETQYF. The V and J genes are TRBV29-1 and TRBJ2-5, with D possibly matching TRBD2 (5 bases). The germline V gene has CDR1 SQVTM and CDR2 ANQGSEA. This CDR3 comprises 13 residues. V was pared by 5 bases and J by 0 bases, with 10 bases between.

This clonotype came up many times. The chain recombines TRBV29-1 with TRBJ2-5; TRBD1 matches at 8 bases. V lost 3 bases and J lost 4; bases outside the gene matches: 10. The V gene's germline CDR1 is SQVTM and CDR2 ANQGSEA. The CDR3 extends over 15 amino acids. CDR3 nucleotide sequence: TGCAGCGTTGAGGAACCTCACAGGGGGACAGAGACCCAGTACTTC. Its translation: CSVEEPHRGTETQYF.

The gene calls are TRBV5-1 and TRBJ2-2; the match to TRBD1 covers 9 bases. Germline V gene lookup returns CDR1 SGHRS and CDR2 YFSETQ. CDR3 length: 16 amino acids. With V trimmed by 2 bases and J by 7 bases, 9 bases remained unmatched. The CDR3 DNA reads as TGCGCCAGCAGCTTCGCCCCACAGGGGGCCGGCGGGGAGCTGTTTTTT. Protein: CASSFAPQGAGGELFF.

This clonotype was recorded at least ten times. The chain has TRBV9 and TRBJ2-5; unclear D gene. Germline V gives CDR1 SGDLS, CDR2 YYNGEE. V lost 0 bases to trimming and J lost 5 bases, with 14 bases between them. The CDR3 is 15 amino acids. CDR3 in amino acids: CASSVDASEWETQYF. The CDR3 bases are TGTGCCAGCAGCGTAGATGCCTCCGAGTGGGAGACCCAGTACTTC.

This clonotype was detected only a few times. This sequence joins TRBV20-1 and TRBJ1-1; D is possibly TRBD1 (6 bases). Germline V lookup: CDR1 DFQATT, CDR2 SNEGSKA (reference sequence). The CDR3 spans 14 residues. V shed 0 bases and J shed 0 bases, with 8 bases lying between them. The CDR3 reads CSAREGAMNTEAFF. Here the CDR3 DNA reads TGCAGTGCTAGAGAGGGGGCAATGAACACTGAAGCTTTCTTT.

The V and J genes are TRBV4-3 and TRBJ1-1, with a tentative D call TRBD1 (5 bases). The germline V gene has CDR1 LGHNA and CDR2 YSLEER. Trimming shortened V by 3 bases and J by 5 bases, and 13 bases separated the two germline ends. The CDR3 runs to 14 residues. CDR3: CASSQGTASTEAFF. As DNA, the CDR3 is TGCGCCAGCAGCCAGGGGACTGCAAGTACTGAAGCTTTCTTT.

The DNA for the CDR3 is TGCAGCATCCAGGGGTTGGACACTGAAGCTTTCTTT. Residues: CSIQGLDTEAFF. The V gene is TRBV29-1, the J gene TRBJ1-1, with D perhaps TRBD1 (6 bases). Germline assignment: CDR1 SQVTM and CDR2 ANQGSEA. The CDR3 is 12 amino acids. Trimming removed 8 bases at V and 3 bases at J, with 13 bases between.

Worth noting for this clonotype: It may be a read error: a sequence one base away is much more abundant. J is TRBJ2-3 and V is TRBV7-8; possibly TRBD1 or TRBD2 for D (5 bases each). Germline assignment: CDR1 SGHVS and CDR2 FQNEAQ. This CDR3 is 13 amino acids long. V lost 7 bases and J 2 bases, leaving 10 bases between the germline ends. Here the CDR3 reads CASTMGTTDTQYF. CDR3 DNA sequence: TGTGCCAGCACCATGGGGACCACAGATACGCAGTATTTT.

The chain couples TRBV18 to TRBJ2-4; 7 nucleotides align to TRBD1. This CDR3 is built from 15 residues. Trimming removed 3 bases from V and 6 bases from J; junction bases left unmatched: 8. Germline V CDR1 and CDR2: KGHSH, LQKENI. Here the CDR3 reads CASSPKDRNLNIQYF. The CDR3 DNA follows: TGTGCCAGCTCACCGAAGGACAGGAATTTAAACATTCAGTACTTC.

This clonotype was detected only a few times. The chain uses TRBV11-3 and TRBJ2-7; possible D gene TRBD2, 6 bases. Germline CDR1 reads SGHNT; CDR2 reads YENEEA. There are 14 residues in the CDR3. The germline V and J ends were trimmed by 1 base and 4 bases, with 11 bases remaining between them. CDR3: CASSLAGEEYEQYF. CDR3 DNA: TGTGCCAGCAGCTTAGCGGGGGAAGAGTACGAGCAGTACTTC.

This clonotype was counted only a few times. The chain combines TRBV6-1 with TRBJ2-7; D uncertain. The CDR3 sequence is 13 residues long. Germline assignment: CDR1 MNHNS and CDR2 SASEGT. V was clipped by 10 bases and J by 0 bases, with 13 bases between them. The CDR3 DNA follows: TGTGCCATTGCCCGAGACCCCTCCTACGAGCAGTACTTC. Protein sequence: CAIARDPSYEQYF.

This clonotype occurred a few times. The rearrangement links TRBV4-3 to TRBJ1-5; D remains unclear. The V gene lost 1 base and the J gene lost 2 bases, with 9 bases spanning the gap. The CDR3 covers 15 residues. Germline CDR1 and CDR2: LGHNA and YSLEER. The CDR3 DNA sequence: TGCGCCAGCAGCCAAGGATTCGCGGGCAATCAGCCCCAGCATTTT. Protein sequence: CASSQGFAGNQPQHF.

This clonotype was recorded a few times. This chain links TRBV18 with TRBJ1-5; D possibly corresponds to TRBD1 (5 bases). The CDR3 is 15 amino acids. Germline CDR1 KGHSH, CDR2 LQKENI. The V end was cut by 0 bases, the J end by 7 bases, with 13 bases between. In nucleotides, the CDR3 is TGTGCCAGCTCACCACCAGGTGGCGGGACCCAGCCCCAGCATTTT. Its translation is CASSPPGGGTQPQHF.

The chain carries TRBV11-2 and TRBJ2-6, with D perhaps assigned TRBD1 or TRBD2 (5 bases each). Germline values: CDR1 SGHAT, CDR2 FQNNGV. The V gene lost 0 bases and the J gene lost 4 bases, with 16 bases spanning the gap. The CDR3 sequence is 18 residues long. The CDR3 loop reads CASSLEPGPSRGANVLTF. DNA for the CDR3: TGTGCCAGCAGCTTAGAGCCGGGACCTTCGCGCGGGGCCAACGTCCTGACTTTC.

This clonotype came up many times. This chain joins TRBV7-8 and TRBJ1-1; D gene uncertain. From germline, CDR1 is SGHVS and CDR2 FQNEAQ. CDR3 length: 15 residues. V was pared by 2 bases and J by 3 bases, with 13 bases between. The chain's CDR3 is CASSLFLIRDTEAFF. The CDR3 DNA reads TGTGCCAGCAGCTTATTTCTTATACGGGACACTGAAGCTTTCTTT.

This clonotype was seen ten or more times. The chain is built from TRBV7-2 and TRBJ2-1; D perhaps matches TRBD2 (5 bases). Trimming left V 0 bases short and J 3 bases short, with 9 bases between. The CDR3 is made up of 15 amino acids. CDR1 SGHTA and CDR2 FQGNSA come from the germline V gene. The CDR3 spells CASSLARAVYNEQFF. The CDR3 DNA follows: TGTGCCAGCAGCTTAGCGCGGGCAGTCTACAATGAGCAGTTCTTC.